This T cell receptor beta chain was profiled in a study of OX40 agonist ivuxolimab in advanced cancers. Across the study: Hepatocellular carcinoma, melanoma, renal cell or head and neck cancer was diagnosed in the dose-escalation patients.

CDR1 LNHDA and CDR2 SQIVND come from the germline V gene (reference sequence). The CDR3 sequence is 15 residues long. Trimming left V 5 bases short and J 3 bases short, with 14 bases between. Assay used: immunoSEQ multiplex PCR; TCRdb lists only in-frame clones, some missing. Of roughly 52,000 clones listed, just under 85% were seen once; the top ten hold 0.95% to 1.5%. The table lists this clone with a few counts. The chain combines TRBV19 with TRBJ1-3; D is possibly TRBD1 (5 bases). This sequence originates from an adult with an advanced solid tumor such as melanoma, head and neck, liver or kidney cancer. The sample here was CD4+ or CD8+ T cells sorted from blood, taken in a trial of the OX40 agonist ivuxolimab. The CDR3 DNA reads as TGTGCCAGTAGTGGATTTACGAGGGGTGGAAACACCATATATTTT. Translation: CASSGFTRGGNTIYF.